This paragraph covers one T cell receptor beta chain sequence. These data belong to a study of shared clonotypes between healthy human individuals. This table comes from immunoSEQ multiplex PCR, and its TCRdb copy is limited to in-frame clones, with some not included. The data show a few million clones, approximately 95% seen once. This clonotype was obtained from a man between 18 and 29 years old in good health. Some clones in this sample may be carry-over from other donors' samples. The specimen was naive CD4+ T cells from PBMCs. Indicated subset: CD45RA+ positively selected.

The CDR3 reads CASSELVVPAEQFF. CDR3 bases: TGTGCCAGCAGTGAACTGGTGGTCCCGGCTGAGCAGTTCTTC. V is TRBV2 and J is TRBJ2-1, with D hard to call. Germline CDR1 SNHLY, CDR2 FYNNEI. Trimming shortened V by 2 bases and J by 9 bases, and 14 bases separated the two germline ends. This CDR3 comprises 14 residues.